The 20 T cell receptor beta chains given below trace back to one sample, sequenced in a study of T cells in women clearing cervical HPV infection. The data were produced by immunoSEQ multiplex PCR, yet TCRdb's version contains in-frame clones alone and is incomplete. The sample has approximately 21,000 clones, and its top ten clones hold around 25%. Sequencing was carried out using blood buffy coat. The receptors stem from a woman between 18 and 75 years old with a cervical HPV16 infection that either progressed to CIN3+ or cleared (not recorded which).

Regarding this clone: The read terminates 3 residues ahead of where the CDR3 ends, so the germline J gene completes it. The chain joins TRBV5-1 to TRBJ2-3; 7 bases agree with TRBD2. After removal of 4 bases from V and 5 bases from J, the junction contained 7 bases not matched to a gene. In germline, CDR1 is SGHRS, CDR2 YFSETQ. CDR3 size: 14 residues. The CDR3: CASSRGTNEDTQYF. The CDR3 bases that were read are TGCGCCAGCAGCCGCGGGACTAATGAAGATACG.

Notes on this clone: Coverage ceases 3 residues before the CDR3 finishes, and the germline J gene fills in the end. The chain joins TRBV2 to TRBJ1-1; 9 bases are shared with TRBD1. V shed 6 bases and J 3 bases; nucleotides not matched to a gene: 8. Germline loops: CDR1 SNHLY, CDR2 FYNNEI. The CDR3 has 15 amino acids. The CDR3 is CASRPGTGKYTEAFF. Incomplete CDR3 DNA: TGTGCCAGCAGGCCCGGGACAGGGAAATACACTGAA. Full variable domain (missing parts from reference TRBV2 and TRBJ1-1): EPEVTQTPSHQVTQMGQEVILRCVPISNHLYFYWYRQILGQKVEFLVSFYNNEISEKSEIFDDQFSVERPDGSNFTLKIRSTKLEDSAMYFCASRPGTGKYTEAFFGQGTRLTVV.

In regard to this clone: With the read ending 3 residues before the CDR3 end, the germline J gene is used to fill in that end. Other DNA sequences of this sample code for an identical CDR3. The chain has TRBV18 and TRBJ1-3, with TRBD1 matching 7 bases. CDR3 length: 15 amino acids. With 3 bases clipped from V and 3 bases from J, the junction kept 5 bases outside the gene matches. Germline V CDR1 and CDR2: KGHSH, LQKENI. The CDR3: CASSPQQGSGNTIYF. The part of the CDR3 DNA that was read is TGTGCCAGCTCACCCCAACAGGGGAGTGGAAACACC.

As to this clone: Read sequence stops 3 residues before the CDR3 end, and the germline J gene provides the missing end. The chain employs TRBV2 and TRBJ1-1; 10 bases align to TRBD1. The length of the CDR3 is 14 residues. CDR1 and CDR2 (germline): SNHLY, FYNNEI. V shed 7 bases, J shed 1 base, and the junction held 3 bases outside the gene matches. The CDR3 sequence is CASKGDRGNTEAFF. The sequenced part of the CDR3 DNA is TGTGCCAGCAAGGGGGACAGGGGGAACACTGAA.

With regard to this clone: The read falls 3 residues short of the CDR3 end, and the missing part is taken from the germline J gene. V usage is TRBV5-1 and J usage is TRBJ2-7; 7 bases align to TRBD1. Germline values: CDR1 SGHRS, CDR2 YFSETQ. The CDR3 spans 14 residues. V was pared by 0 bases and J by 3 bases, with 3 bases of the junction left unmatched. CDR3 loop: CASSLGDSHYEQYF. The part of the CDR3 DNA that was read is TGCGCCAGCAGCTTGGGGGACAGCCACTACGAG.

The CDR3 is CAWSRMRLGSPLFF. Partial CDR3 DNA: TGTGCCTGGTCCCGAATGAGACTAGGTTCACCG. This rearrangement joins TRBV30 to TRBJ2-2; a weak D match, TRBD2 (6 bases). The sequence runs out 3 residues before the end of the CDR3; the remainder is reconstructed from the germline J gene. CDR3 length equals 14 residues. In germline, CDR1 is GTSNPN, CDR2 SVGIG (reference sequence).

A note on this clone: The sequenced fragment ends 3 residues before the CDR3 boundary, so the rest is inferred from the germline J gene. The chain links TRBV10-3 to TRBJ2-3, with 10 bases matching TRBD1. This CDR3 is built from 14 residues. Germline V gene sequence: CDR1 ENHRY, CDR2 SYGVKD. Unmatched junction bases numbered 4, after V lost 4 bases and J lost 6 bases. The chain's CDR3 is CAISGQGAGDTQYF. CDR3 DNA, as far as it was read: TGTGCCATCAGTGGACAGGGGGCCGGTGATACG.

Comments on this clone: Mismatch with germline at one junction end may stem from a read error. The CDR3 goes on 3 residues after the read ends, and that part is filled in from the germline J gene. The chain uses TRBV7-9 and TRBJ2-7; D not resolved. The CDR3 is 12 amino acids. CDR1 is SEHNR and CDR2 is FQNEAQ in the germline V gene (reference sequence). This CDR3 is CSSSLSSYEQYF. The CDR3 bases that were read are TGTTCCAGCAGCCTCTCCTCCTACGAG.

Remarks on this clone: From the germline J gene comes the end of the CDR3, since the read stops 3 residues before it. The chain joins TRBV2 to TRBJ1-5, with 7 bases lining up with TRBD1. V shed 5 bases, J shed 5 bases, and the junction held 21 bases outside the gene matches. Germline V CDR1 and CDR2: SNHLY, FYNNEI. The CDR3 totals 19 residues. The sequenced part of the CDR3 DNA is TGTGCCAGCAGTAACCAGGGGACAGACTTTCACAATTACCATCAGCCC. It codes for CASSNQGTDFHNYHQP. The CDR3 as a whole reads CASSNQGTDFHNYHQPQHF.

Details on this clone: The read ends 3 residues early relative to the CDR3; the germline J gene fills the gap. This sequence joins TRBV10-2 and TRBJ2-1, with 8 nucleotides matching TRBD2. The V and J ends lost 0 bases and 2 bases, in that order; junction bases with no gene match: 9. The CDR3 sequence is 18 residues long. Germline V gene data show CDR1 as WSHSY and CDR2 as SAAADI. CDR3 DNA (partial): TGCGCCAGCAGTGAGTCTCGGGCTAGCGGGCTTACCTACAATGAG. Its translation: CASSESRASGLTYNE. The complete CDR3 reads CASSESRASGLTYNEQFF.

As for this clone: The CDR3 goes on 3 residues after the read ends, and that part is filled in from the germline J gene. The chain links TRBV28 to TRBJ2-3, with a tentative D call TRBD1 (6 bases). The CDR3 sequence is 14 residues long. Germline V lookup: CDR1 MDHEN, CDR2 SYDVKM. V was cut by 6 bases and J by 4 bases, with 14 bases left in between. CDR3 residues: CASRTQGSADTQYF. CDR3 bases read: TGTGCCAGCAGGACACAGGGAAGTGCAGATACG.

Of note for this clone: Read data end 3 residues before the CDR3 end; the end is taken from the germline J gene. The rearrangement joins TRBV7-9 to TRBJ1-1, with a possible D match to TRBD1 (5 bases). The CDR3 is 11 amino acids. CDR1 and CDR2 from the germline V gene are SEHNR and FQNEAQ (reference sequence). The CDR3 reads CASSRGGEAFF. The sequenced CDR3 bases are TGTGCCAGCAGCAGGGGTGGGGAA.

With respect to this clone: Read coverage stops 3 residues before the CDR3 terminus; the germline J gene supplies the remainder. This chain uses TRBV5-1 with TRBJ2-5; 10 nucleotides align to TRBD2. Germline loops: CDR1 SGHRS, CDR2 YFSETQ. The J segment lost 3 bases and the V segment lost 3 bases, leaving 5 bases of the junction unmatched. The CDR3 contains 15 residues. CDR3 residues: CASSSLTSGEETQYF. Incomplete CDR3 DNA: TGCGCCAGCAGCTCTCTAACTAGCGGGGAAGAGACC.

As concerns this clone: The read halts 3 residues ahead of the CDR3 end, with the missing end drawn from the germline J gene. This chain uses TRBV7-2 with TRBJ2-7; D is undetermined. The CDR3 is made up of 15 amino acids. Trimming removed 2 bases from V and 0 bases from J, with 11 bases in between. The germline V gene encodes CDR1 SGHTA and CDR2 FQGNSA. CDR3 DNA (partial): TGTGCCAGCAGCTTAACCGGCGGCGCCTCCTACGAG. Protein sequence: CASSLTGGASYE. The full CDR3 sequence reads CASSLTGGASYEQYF.

Concerning this clone itself: The read terminates 3 residues ahead of where the CDR3 ends, so the germline J gene completes it. The V call is TRBV7-9, the J call TRBJ2-3, with 10 bases aligning to TRBD1. In germline, CDR1 is SEHNR, CDR2 FQNEAQ (reference sequence). The CDR3 is 14 residues long. The part of the CDR3 DNA that was read is TGTGCCAGCAGCTCCGGGACAGGGGATTTATCG. The encoded protein is CASSSGTGDLS. The entire CDR3 reads CASSSGTGDLSQYF.

As for this clone: The CDR3 end lies 3 residues beyond the end of the read and is filled in from the germline J gene. This chain joins TRBV2 and TRBJ1-4; tentative D call: TRBD1 (5 bases). Germline CDR1 is SNHLY and CDR2 is FYNNEI. V was shortened by 9 bases and J by 4 bases, with 18 bases between the two germline ends. The CDR3 sequence is 15 residues long. The chain's CDR3 is CARKRQTGDNEKLFF. The part of the CDR3 DNA that was read is TGTGCCAGGAAGAGACAGACCGGTGATAATGAAAAA. Supplemented by reference TRBV2 and TRBJ1-4, the full variable domain reads EPEVTQTPSHQVTQMGQEVILRCVPISNHLYFYWYRQILGQKVEFLVSFYNNEISEKSEIFDDQFSVERPDGSNFTLKIRSTKLEDSAMYFCARKRQTGDNEKLFFGSGTQLSVL.

Concerning this clone itself: The read falls 3 residues short of the CDR3 end, and the missing part is taken from the germline J gene. The V and J genes are TRBV12-3 or TRBV12-4 and TRBJ2-1, with 8 positions matching TRBD2. The V and J ends lost 5 bases and 8 bases, in that order; junction bases with no gene match: 8. This CDR3 has 14 residues. CDR3 DNA, as far as it was read: TGTGCCAGCAGTATACCGGGACTAGTTGATGAG. Translation: CASSIPGLVDE. The entire CDR3 sequence reads CASSIPGLVDEQFF.

With regard to this clone: The read terminates 3 residues ahead of where the CDR3 ends, so the germline J gene completes it. The chain carries TRBV2 and TRBJ1-5; 7 nucleotides agree with TRBD1. Looked up from germline, CDR1 is SNHLY and CDR2 is FYNNEI. CDR3 size: 16 residues. Trimming removed 4 bases from V and 7 bases from J; junction bases left unmatched: 13. CDR3 residues: CASSGRDRSLIQPQHF. The covered CDR3 bases are TGTGCCAGCAGTGGAAGGGACAGATCTTTAATCCAGCCC.

As for this clone: The DNA ends 3 residues before the CDR3 does, and the rest of the CDR3 is filled in from the germline J gene. The rearrangement uses TRBV6-1 and TRBJ2-3, with D possibly being TRBD2 (6 bases). The ends were cut back, 3 bases at V and 2 bases at J, with 12 bases in the middle. CDR1 and CDR2 from the germline V gene are MNHNS and SASEGT. This CDR3 spans 15 amino acids. The covered CDR3 bases are TGTGCCAGCAGTGAGAATAGCGGTCACACAGATACG. Translating it yields CASSENSGHTDT. The CDR3, in full, reads CASSENSGHTDTQYF.

With respect to this clone: The DNA ends 3 residues before the CDR3 does, and the rest of the CDR3 is filled in from the germline J gene. The rearrangement joins TRBV7-8 to TRBJ1-1; possible D gene TRBD1, 6 bases. The CDR3 sequence is 15 residues long. The germline CDR1 and CDR2 sequences are SGHVS and FQNEAQ. Trimming left V 8 bases short and J 5 bases short, with 21 bases between. Incomplete CDR3 DNA: TGTGCCAGCGGACCCACAACAGGGTGGAAGACTGAA. Translated, it gives CASGPTTGWKTE. The whole CDR3 protein reads CASGPTTGWKTEAFF.